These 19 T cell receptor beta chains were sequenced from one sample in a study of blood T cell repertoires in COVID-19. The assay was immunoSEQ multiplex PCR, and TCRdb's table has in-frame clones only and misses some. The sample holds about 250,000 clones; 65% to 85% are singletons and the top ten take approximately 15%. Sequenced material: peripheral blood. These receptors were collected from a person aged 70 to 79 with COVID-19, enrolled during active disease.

DNA for the CDR3: TGTGCCGTTAGCGGAATAACCGGGGAGCTGTTTTTT. Translating gives CAVSGITGELFF. The V gene is TRBV9, the J gene TRBJ2-2, with a weak D call TRBD2 (6 bases). CDR3 length: 12 residues. Trimming stripped 10 bases from V and 5 bases from J, with 12 bases between. Germline CDR1 and CDR2: SGDLS and YYNGEE.

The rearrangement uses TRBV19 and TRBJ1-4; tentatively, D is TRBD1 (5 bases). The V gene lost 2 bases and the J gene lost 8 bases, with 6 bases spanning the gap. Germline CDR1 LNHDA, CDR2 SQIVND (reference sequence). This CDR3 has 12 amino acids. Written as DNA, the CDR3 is TGTGCCAGTAGTATAAACAGGGAAAAACTGTTTTTT. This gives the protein CASSINREKLFF.

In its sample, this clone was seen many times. The CDR3 loop is CASSQYRDISYEQYF. CDR3 coding DNA: TGCGCCAGCAGCCAGTACCGGGACATCTCCTACGAGCAGTACTTC. The chain recombines TRBV4-3 with TRBJ2-7; D perhaps matches TRBD1 (6 bases). Germline CDR1 reads LGHNA; CDR2 reads YSLEER. Trimming took 3 bases from V and 0 from J, leaving 12 bases between them. The CDR3 covers 15 residues.

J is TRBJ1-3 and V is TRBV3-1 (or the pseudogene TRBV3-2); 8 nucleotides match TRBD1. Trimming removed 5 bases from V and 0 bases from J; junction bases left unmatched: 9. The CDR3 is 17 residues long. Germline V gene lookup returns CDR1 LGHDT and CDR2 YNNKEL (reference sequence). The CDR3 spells CASSKNTDRVSGNTIYF. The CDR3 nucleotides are TGTGCCAGCAGCAAAAACACGGACAGGGTCTCTGGAAACACCATATATTTT.

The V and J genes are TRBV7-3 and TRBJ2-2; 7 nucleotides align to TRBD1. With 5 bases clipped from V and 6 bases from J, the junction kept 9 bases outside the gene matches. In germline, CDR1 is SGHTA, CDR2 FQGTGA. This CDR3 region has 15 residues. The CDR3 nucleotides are TGTGCCAGCAGCCCTACAGTCGACAGGGCCGGGGAGCTGTTTTTT. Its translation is CASSPTVDRAGELFF.

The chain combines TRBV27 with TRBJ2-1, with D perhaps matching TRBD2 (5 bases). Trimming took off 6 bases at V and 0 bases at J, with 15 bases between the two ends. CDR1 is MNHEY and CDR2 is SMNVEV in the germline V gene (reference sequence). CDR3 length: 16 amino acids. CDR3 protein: CASRASGPSSYNEQFF. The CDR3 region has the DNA TGTGCCAGCAGAGCAAGCGGACCTAGCTCCTACAATGAGCAGTTCTTC.

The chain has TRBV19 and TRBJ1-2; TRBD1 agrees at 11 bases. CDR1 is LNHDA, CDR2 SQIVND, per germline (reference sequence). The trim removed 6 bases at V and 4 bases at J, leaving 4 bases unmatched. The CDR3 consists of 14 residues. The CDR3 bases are TGTGCCAGTAGGGACAGGGGGCAAGCCTATGGCTACACCTTC. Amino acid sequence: CASRDRGQAYGYTF. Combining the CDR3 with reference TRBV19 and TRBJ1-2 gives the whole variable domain DGGITQSPKYLFRKEGQNVTLSCEQNLNHDAMYWYRQDPGQGLRLIYYSQIVNDFQKGDIAEGYSVSREKKESFPLTVTSAQKNPTAFYLCASRDRGQAYGYTFGSGTRLTVV.

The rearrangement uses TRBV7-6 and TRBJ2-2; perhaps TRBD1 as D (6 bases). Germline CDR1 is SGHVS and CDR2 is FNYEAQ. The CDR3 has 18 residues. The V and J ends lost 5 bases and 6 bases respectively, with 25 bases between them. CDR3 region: CASSPVLLQGGIAGELFF. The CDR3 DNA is TGTGCCAGCAGCCCGGTCCTACTACAGGGTGGCATTGCCGGGGAGCTGTTTTTT.

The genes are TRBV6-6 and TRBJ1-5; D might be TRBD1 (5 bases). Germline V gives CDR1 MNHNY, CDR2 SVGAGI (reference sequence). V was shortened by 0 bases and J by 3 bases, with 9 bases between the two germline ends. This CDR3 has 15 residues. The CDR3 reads CASSYSDRYNQPQHF. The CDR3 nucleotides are TGTGCCAGCAGTTACTCAGACAGATACAATCAGCCCCAGCATTTT.

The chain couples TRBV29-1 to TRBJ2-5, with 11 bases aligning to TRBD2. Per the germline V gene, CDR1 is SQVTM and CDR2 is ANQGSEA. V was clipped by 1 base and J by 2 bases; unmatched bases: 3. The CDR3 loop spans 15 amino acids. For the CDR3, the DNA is TGCAGCGTTGAAGGGGGACTAGCGGAACAAGAGACCCAGTACTTC. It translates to CSVEGGLAEQETQYF.

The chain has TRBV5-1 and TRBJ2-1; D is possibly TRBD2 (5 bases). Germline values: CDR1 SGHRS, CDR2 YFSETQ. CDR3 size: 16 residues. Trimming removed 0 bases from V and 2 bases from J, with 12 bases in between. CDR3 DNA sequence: TGCGCCAGCAGCTTGGGGATTACTAGTGCCTACAATGAGCAGTTCTTC. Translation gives CASSLGITSAYNEQFF. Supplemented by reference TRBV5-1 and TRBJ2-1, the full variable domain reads KAGVTQTPRYLIKTRGQQVTLSCSPISGHRSVSWYQQTPGQGLQFLFEYFSETQRNKGNFPGRFSGRQFSNSRSEMNVSTLELGDSALYLCASSLGITSAYNEQFFGPGTRLTVL.

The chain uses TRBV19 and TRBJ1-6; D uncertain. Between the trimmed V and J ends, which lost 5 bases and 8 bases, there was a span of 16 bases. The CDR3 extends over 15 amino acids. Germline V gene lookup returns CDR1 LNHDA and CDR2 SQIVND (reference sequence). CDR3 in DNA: TGTGCCAGTAGTCGCGCCGGGTTTTCGGATTCACCCCTCCACTTT. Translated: CASSRAGFSDSPLHF.

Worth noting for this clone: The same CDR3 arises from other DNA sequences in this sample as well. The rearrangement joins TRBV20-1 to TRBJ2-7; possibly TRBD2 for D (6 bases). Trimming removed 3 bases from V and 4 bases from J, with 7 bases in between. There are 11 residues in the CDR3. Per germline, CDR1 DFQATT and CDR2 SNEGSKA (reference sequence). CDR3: CSARGGYEQYF. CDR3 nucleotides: TGCAGTGCTAGGGGGGGATACGAGCAGTACTTC.

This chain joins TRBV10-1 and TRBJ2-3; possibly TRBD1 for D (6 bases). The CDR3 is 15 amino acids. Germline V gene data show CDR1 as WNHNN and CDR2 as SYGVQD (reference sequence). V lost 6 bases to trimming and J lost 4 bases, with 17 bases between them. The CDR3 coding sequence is TGCGCCAGCAGGGAGACAGGAAGGGTCGCAGATACGCAGTATTTT. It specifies CASRETGRVADTQYF.

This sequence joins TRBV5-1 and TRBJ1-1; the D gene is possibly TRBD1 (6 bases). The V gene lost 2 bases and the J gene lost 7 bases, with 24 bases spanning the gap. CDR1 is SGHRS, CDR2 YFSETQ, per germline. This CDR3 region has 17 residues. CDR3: CASSFSPREHRESEAFF. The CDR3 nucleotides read TGCGCCAGCAGCTTTTCACCCCGCGAGCACAGGGAAAGTGAAGCTTTCTTT.

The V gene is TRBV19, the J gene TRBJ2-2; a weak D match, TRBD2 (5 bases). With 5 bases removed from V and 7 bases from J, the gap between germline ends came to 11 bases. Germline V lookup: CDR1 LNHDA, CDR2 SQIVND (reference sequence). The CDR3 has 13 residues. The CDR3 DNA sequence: TGTGCCAGTAGTTTGGGGAGAGGCGGGGAGCTGTTTTTT. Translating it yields CASSLGRGGELFF.

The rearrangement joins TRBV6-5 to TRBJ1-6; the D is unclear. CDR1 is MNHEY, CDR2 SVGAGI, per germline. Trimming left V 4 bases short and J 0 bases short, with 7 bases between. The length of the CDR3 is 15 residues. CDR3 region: CASSFSNSYNSPLHF. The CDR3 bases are TGTGCCAGCAGTTTTTCAAACTCCTATAATTCACCCCTCCACTTT.

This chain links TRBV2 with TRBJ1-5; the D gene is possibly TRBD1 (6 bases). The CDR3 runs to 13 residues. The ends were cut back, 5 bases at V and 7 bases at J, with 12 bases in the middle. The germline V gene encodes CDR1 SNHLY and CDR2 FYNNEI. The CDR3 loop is CASSQTGGQPQHF. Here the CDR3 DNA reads TGTGCCAGCAGTCAGACAGGCGGCCAGCCCCAGCATTTT.

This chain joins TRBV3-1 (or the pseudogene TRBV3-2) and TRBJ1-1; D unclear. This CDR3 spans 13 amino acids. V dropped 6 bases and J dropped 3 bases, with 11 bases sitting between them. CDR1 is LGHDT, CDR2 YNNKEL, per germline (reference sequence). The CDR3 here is CASSLKEDTEAFF. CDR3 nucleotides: TGTGCCAGCAGTCTCAAGGAGGACACTGAAGCTTTCTTT.